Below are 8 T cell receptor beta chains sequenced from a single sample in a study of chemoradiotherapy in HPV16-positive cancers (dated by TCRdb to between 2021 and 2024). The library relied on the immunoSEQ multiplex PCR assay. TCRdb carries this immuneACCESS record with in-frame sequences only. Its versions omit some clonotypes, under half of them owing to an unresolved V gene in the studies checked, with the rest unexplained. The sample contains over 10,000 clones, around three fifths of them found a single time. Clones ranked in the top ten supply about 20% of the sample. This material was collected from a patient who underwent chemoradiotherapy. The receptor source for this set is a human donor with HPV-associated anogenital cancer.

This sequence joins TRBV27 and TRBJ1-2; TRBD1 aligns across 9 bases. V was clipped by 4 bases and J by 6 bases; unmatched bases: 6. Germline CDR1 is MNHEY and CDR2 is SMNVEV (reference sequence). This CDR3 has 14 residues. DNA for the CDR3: TGTGCCAGCAGTTCAATACAGGGGGCGGATGGCTACACCTTC. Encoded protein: CASSSIQGADGYTF.

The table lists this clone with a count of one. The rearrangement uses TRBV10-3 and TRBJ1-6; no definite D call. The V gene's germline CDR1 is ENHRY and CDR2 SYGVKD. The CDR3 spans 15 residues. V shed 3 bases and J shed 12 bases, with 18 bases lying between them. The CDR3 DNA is TGTGCCATCAGTGACCCTGATCCCCTCGGTCTACCCCTCCACTTT. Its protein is CAISDPDPLGLPLHF.

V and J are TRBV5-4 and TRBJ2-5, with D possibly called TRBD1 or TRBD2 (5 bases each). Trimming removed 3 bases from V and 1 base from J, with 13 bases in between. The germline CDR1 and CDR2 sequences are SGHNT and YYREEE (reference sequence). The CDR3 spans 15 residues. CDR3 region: CASSSSQGAQETQYF. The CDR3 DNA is TGTGCCAGCAGCTCATCGCAGGGAGCCCAAGAGACCCAGTACTTC.

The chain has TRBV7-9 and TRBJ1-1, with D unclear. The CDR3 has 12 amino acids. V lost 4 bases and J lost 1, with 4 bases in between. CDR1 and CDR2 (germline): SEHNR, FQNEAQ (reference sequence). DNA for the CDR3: TGTGCCAGCAGCTGGACGAACACTGAAGCTTTCTTT. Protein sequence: CASSWTNTEAFF.

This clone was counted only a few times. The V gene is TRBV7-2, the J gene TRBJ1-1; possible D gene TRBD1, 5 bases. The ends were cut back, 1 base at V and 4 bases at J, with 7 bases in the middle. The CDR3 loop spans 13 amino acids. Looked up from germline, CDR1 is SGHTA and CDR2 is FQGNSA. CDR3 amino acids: CASSLVRATEAFF. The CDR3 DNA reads TGTGCCAGCAGCTTAGTCAGGGCCACTGAAGCTTTCTTT.

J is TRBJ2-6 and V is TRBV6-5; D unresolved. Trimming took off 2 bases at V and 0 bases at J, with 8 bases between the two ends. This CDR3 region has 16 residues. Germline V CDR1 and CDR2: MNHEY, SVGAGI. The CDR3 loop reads CASSYGFPSGANVLTF. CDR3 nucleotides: TGTGCCAGCAGTTACGGGTTCCCCTCTGGGGCCAACGTCCTGACTTTC.

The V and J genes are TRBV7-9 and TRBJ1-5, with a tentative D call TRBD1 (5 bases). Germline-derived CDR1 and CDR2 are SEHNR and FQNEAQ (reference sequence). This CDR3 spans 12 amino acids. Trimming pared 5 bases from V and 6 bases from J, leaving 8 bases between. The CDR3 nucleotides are TGTGCCAGCAGCGCTGGGGGTCAGCCCCAGCATTTT. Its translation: CASSAGGQPQHF.

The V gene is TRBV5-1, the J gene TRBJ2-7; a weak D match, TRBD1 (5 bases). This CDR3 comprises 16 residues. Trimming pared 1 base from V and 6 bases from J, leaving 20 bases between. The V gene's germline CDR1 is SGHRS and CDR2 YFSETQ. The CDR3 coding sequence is TGCGCCAGCAGCTTGACCGCCACAGGAACAGCCGCCGAGCAGTACTTC. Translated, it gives CASSLTATGTAAEQYF.